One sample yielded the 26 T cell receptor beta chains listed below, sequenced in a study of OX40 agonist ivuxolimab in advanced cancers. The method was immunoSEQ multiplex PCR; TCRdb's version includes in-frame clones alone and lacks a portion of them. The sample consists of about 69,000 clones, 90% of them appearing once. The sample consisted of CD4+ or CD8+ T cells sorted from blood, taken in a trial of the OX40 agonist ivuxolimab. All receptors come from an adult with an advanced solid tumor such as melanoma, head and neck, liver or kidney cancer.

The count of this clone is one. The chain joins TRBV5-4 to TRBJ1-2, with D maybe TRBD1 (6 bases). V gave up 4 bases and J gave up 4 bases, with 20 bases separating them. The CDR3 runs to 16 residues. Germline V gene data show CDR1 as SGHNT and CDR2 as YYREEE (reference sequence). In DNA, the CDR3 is TGTGCCAGCAGCAAGCCGCGGACGGTCAGGGGCTATGGCTACACCTTC. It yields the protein CASSKPRTVRGYGYTF.

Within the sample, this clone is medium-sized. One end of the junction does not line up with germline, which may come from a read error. This CDR3 reads CASSLDREAEAFF. The CDR3 coding sequence is TGTGCTAGCAGTTTGGACAGGGAGGCTGAAGCTTTCTTT. The chain combines TRBV7-9 with TRBJ1-1; 8 nucleotides agree with TRBD1. Germline V gene sequence: CDR1 SEHNR, CDR2 FQNEAQ (reference sequence). This CDR3 is built from 13 residues.

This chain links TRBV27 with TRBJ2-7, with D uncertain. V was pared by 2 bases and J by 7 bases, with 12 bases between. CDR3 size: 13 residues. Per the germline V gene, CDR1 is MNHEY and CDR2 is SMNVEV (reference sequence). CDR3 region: CASSLGPSGEQYF. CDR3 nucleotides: TGTGCCAGCAGTTTAGGCCCCTCAGGAGAGCAGTACTTC.

CDR3 nucleotides: TGCGCCAGCAGCCAAGACCATCCGACCACAGATACGCAGTATTTT. Amino acids: CASSQDHPTTDTQYF. The rearrangement joins TRBV4-3 to TRBJ2-3; no definite D call. V lost 0 bases to trimming and J lost 2 bases, with 9 bases between them. This CDR3 has 15 residues. CDR1 and CDR2 from the germline V gene are LGHNA and YSLEER.

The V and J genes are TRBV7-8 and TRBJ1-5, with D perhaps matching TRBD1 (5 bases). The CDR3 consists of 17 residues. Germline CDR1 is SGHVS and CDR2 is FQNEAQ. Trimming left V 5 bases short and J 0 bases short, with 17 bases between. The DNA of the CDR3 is TGTGCCAGCAGCCTCTCTATTGGGGGGTTTAGCAATCAGCCCCAGCATTTT. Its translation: CASSLSIGGFSNQPQHF.

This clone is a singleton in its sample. Here the CDR3 DNA reads TGTGCCAGCAGGAGGACAGGGAGCGAGACCCAGTACTTC. Amino acid sequence: CASRRTGSETQYF. The V call is TRBV28, the J call TRBJ2-5, with TRBD1 identical over 8 bases. The CDR3 extends over 13 amino acids. The germline V gene encodes CDR1 MDHEN and CDR2 SYDVKM. The V and J ends lost 6 bases and 5 bases, in that order; junction bases with no gene match: 5.

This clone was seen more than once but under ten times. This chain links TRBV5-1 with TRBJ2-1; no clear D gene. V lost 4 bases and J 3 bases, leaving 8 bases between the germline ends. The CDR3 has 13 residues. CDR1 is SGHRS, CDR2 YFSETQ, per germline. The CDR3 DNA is TGCGCCAGCAGCATTCGACACTACAATGAGCAGTTCTTC. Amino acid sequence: CASSIRHYNEQFF.

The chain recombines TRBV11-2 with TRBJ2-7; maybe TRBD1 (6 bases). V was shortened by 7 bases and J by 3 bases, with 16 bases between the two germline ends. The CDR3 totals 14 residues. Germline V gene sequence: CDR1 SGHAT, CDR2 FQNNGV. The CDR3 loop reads CASTPTDSLYEQYF. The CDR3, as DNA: TGTGCCAGCACCCCCACGGACAGTCTCTACGAGCAGTACTTC.

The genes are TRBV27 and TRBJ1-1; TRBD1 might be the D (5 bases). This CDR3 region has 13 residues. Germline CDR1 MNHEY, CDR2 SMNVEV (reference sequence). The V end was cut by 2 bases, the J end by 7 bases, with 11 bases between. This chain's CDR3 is CASSLTGLSEAFF. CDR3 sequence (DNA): TGTGCCAGCAGTTTAACAGGTCTCAGTGAAGCTTTCTTT.

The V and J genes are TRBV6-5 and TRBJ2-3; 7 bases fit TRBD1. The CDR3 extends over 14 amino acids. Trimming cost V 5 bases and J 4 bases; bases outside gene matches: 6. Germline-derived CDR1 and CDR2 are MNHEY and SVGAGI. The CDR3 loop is CASSRTGTPDTQYF. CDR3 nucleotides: TGTGCCAGCAGTAGGACAGGCACCCCAGATACGCAGTATTTT.

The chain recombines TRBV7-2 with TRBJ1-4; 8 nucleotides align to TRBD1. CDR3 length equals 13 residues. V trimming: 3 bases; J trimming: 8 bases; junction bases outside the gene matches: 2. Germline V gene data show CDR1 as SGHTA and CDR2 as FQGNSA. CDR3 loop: CASSFGQGEKLFF. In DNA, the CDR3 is TGTGCCAGCAGCTTCGGACAGGGCGAAAAACTGTTTTTT.

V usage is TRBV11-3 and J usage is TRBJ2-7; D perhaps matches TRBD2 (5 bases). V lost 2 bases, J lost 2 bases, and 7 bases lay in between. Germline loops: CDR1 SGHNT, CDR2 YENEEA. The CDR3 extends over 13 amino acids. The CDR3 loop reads CASSLQRTYEQYF. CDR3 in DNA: TGTGCCAGCAGCTTACAGCGGACCTACGAGCAGTACTTC.

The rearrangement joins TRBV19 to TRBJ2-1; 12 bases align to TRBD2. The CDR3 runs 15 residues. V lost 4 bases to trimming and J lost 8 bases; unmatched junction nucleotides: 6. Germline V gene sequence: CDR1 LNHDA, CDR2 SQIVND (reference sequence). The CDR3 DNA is TGTGCCAGTAGTAGGACTAGCGGGAATCGGGATGAGCAGTTCTTC. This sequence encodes CASSRTSGNRDEQFF.

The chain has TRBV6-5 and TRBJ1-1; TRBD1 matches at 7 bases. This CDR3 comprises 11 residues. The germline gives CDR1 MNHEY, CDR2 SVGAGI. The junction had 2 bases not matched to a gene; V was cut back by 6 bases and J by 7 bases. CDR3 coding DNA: TGTGCCAGCAGGGACAGGAGTGAAGCTTTCTTT. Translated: CASRDRSEAFF.

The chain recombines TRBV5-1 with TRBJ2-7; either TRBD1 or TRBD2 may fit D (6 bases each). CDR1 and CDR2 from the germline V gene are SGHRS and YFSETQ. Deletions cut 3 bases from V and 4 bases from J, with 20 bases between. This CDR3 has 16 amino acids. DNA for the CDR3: TGCGCCAGCAGCTGGATGGGGGGCGCTGAGGGTTACGAGCAGTACTTC. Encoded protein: CASSWMGGAEGYEQYF. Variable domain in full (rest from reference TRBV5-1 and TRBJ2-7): KAGVTQTPRYLIKTRGQQVTLSCSPISGHRSVSWYQQTPGQGLQFLFEYFSETQRNKGNFPGRFSGRQFSNSRSEMNVSTLELGDSALYLCASSWMGGAEGYEQYFGPGTRLTVT.

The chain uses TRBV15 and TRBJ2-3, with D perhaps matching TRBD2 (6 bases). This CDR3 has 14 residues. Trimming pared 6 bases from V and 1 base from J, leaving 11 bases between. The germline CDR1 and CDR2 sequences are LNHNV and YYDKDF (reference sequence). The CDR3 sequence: CATRTGVRTDTQYF. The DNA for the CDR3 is TGTGCCACCAGAACGGGAGTTCGCACAGATACGCAGTATTTT.

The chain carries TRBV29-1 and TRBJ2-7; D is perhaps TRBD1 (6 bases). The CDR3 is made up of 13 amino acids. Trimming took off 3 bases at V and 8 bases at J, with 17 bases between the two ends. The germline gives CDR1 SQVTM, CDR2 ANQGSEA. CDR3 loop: CSVEGAHPTQQYF. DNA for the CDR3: TGCAGCGTTGAGGGGGCACACCCTACGCAGCAGTACTTC.

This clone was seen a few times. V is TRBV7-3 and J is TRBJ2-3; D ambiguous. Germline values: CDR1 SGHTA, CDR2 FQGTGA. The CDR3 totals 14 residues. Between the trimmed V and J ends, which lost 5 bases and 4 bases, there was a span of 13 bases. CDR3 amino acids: CASSQPKLSDTQYF. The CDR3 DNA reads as TGTGCCAGCAGCCAACCAAAGCTGTCAGATACGCAGTATTTT.

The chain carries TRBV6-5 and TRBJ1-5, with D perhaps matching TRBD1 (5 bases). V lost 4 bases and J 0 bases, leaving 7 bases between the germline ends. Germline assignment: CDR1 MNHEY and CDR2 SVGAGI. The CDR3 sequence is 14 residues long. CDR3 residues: CASSLQGSNQPQHF. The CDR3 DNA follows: TGTGCCAGCAGTTTGCAGGGTAGCAATCAGCCCCAGCATTTT.

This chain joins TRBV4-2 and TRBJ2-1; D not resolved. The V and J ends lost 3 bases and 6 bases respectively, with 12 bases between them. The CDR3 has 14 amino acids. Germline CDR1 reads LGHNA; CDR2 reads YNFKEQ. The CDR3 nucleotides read TGTGCCAGCAGCCAGGTACAATGGGCCAATGAGCAGTTCTTC. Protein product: CASSQVQWANEQFF.

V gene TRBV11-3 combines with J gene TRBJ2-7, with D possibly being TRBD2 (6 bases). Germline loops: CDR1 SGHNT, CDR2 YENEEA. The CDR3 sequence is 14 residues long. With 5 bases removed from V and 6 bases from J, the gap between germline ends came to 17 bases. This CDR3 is CASSAQAAGLEQYF. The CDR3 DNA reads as TGTGCCAGCAGCGCCCAGGCTGCGGGACTCGAGCAGTACTTC.

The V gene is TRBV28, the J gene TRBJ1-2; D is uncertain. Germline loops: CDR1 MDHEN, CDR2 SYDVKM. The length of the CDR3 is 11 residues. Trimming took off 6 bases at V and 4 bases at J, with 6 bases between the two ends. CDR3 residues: CASRTPYGYTF. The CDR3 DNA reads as TGTGCCAGCAGGACTCCCTATGGCTACACCTTC.

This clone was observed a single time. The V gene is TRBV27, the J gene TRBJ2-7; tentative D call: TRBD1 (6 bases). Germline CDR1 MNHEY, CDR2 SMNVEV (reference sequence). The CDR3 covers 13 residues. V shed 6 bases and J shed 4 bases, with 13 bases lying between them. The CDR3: CASRNSGVYEQYF. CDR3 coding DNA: TGTGCCAGCAGAAACTCAGGGGTTTACGAGCAGTACTTC.

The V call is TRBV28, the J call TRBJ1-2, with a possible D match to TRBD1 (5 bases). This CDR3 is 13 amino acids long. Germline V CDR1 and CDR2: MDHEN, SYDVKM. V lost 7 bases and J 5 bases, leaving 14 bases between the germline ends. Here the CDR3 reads CASTLRVPYGYTF. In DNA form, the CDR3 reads TGTGCCAGCACCCTCAGGGTTCCGTATGGCTACACCTTC.

The CDR3, as DNA: TGCGCCAGCAGCCAAGAGCGGGGAAGGGTGGGATATTTT. As protein: CASSQERGRVGYF. The J gene is TRBJ2-3, the V gene TRBV4-3; D may be TRBD2 (6 bases). The V gene's germline CDR1 is LGHNA and CDR2 YSLEER. The CDR3 has 13 amino acids. With 0 bases removed from V and 15 bases from J, the gap between germline ends came to 16 bases.

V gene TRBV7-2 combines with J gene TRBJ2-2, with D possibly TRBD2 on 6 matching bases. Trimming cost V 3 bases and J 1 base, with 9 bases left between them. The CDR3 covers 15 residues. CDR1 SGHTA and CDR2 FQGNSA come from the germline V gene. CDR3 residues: CASSLGSGNTGELFF. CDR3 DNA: TGTGCCAGCAGCTTGGGTAGCGGGAACACCGGGGAGCTGTTTTTT.